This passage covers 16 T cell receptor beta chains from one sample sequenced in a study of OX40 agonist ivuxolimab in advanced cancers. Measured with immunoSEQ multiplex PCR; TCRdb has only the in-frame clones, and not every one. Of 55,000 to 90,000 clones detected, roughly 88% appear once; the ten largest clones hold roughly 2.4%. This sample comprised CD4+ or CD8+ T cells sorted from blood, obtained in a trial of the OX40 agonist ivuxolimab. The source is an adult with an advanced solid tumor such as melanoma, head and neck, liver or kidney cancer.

The CDR3 is CAISDTGLARNEQFF. CDR3 nucleotides: TGTGCCATCAGTGACACGGGACTAGCGCGCAATGAGCAGTTCTTC. The chain joins TRBV10-3 to TRBJ2-1; TRBD2 agrees at 10 bases. CDR1 ENHRY and CDR2 SYGVKD come from the germline V gene. The CDR3 totals 15 residues. The V gene end was trimmed by 3 bases and the J gene end by 6 bases; junction bases not matched to a gene: 5.

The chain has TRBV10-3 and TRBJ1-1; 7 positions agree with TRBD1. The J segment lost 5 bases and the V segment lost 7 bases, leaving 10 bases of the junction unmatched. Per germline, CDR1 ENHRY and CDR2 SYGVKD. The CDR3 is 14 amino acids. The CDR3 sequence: CAITLDRADTEAFF. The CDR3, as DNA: TGTGCCATCACCCTCGACAGGGCGGATACTGAAGCTTTCTTT.

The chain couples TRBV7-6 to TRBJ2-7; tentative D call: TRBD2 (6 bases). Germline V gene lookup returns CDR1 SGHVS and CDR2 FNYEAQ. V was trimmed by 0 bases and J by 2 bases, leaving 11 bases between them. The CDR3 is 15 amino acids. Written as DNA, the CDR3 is TGTGCCAGCAGCTTAGCCCCGACTAGGGCCTACGAGCAGTACTTC. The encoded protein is CASSLAPTRAYEQYF.

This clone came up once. CDR3 in DNA: TGTGCCAGCAGCTACGGCGGGACAGGGAGATACGAGCAGTACTTC. It encodes CASSYGGTGRYEQYF. The chain is built from TRBV5-4 and TRBJ2-7; 9 bases align to TRBD1. The CDR3 covers 15 residues. The J segment lost 4 bases and the V segment lost 3 bases, leaving 8 bases of the junction unmatched. CDR1 is SGHNT, CDR2 YYREEE, per germline (reference sequence).

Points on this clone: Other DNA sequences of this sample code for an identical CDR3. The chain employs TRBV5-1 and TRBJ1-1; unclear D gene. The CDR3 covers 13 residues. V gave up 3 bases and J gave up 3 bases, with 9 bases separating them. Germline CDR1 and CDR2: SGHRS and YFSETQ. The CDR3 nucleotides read TGCGCCAGCAGCTCGCATTTGGACACTGAAGCTTTCTTT. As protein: CASSSHLDTEAFF.

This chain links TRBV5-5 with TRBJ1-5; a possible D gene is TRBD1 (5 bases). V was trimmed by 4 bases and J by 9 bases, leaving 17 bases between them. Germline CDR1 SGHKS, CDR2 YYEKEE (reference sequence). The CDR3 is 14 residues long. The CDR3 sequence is CASSPGPPGRPQHF. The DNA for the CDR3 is TGTGCCAGCAGCCCGGGACCCCCGGGCAGGCCCCAGCATTTT. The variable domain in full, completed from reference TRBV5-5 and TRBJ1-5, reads DAGVTQSPTHLIKTRGQQVTLRCSPISGHKSVSWYQQVLGQGPQFIFQYYEKEERGRGNFPDRFSARQFPNYSSELNVNALLLGDSALYLCASSPGPPGRPQHFGDGTRLSIL.

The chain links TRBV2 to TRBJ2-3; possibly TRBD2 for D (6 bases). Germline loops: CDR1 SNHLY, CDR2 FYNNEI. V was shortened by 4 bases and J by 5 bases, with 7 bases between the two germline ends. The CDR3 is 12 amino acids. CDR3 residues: CASSAGEDTQYF. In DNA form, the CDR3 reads TGTGCCAGCAGTGCGGGAGAAGATACGCAGTATTTT.

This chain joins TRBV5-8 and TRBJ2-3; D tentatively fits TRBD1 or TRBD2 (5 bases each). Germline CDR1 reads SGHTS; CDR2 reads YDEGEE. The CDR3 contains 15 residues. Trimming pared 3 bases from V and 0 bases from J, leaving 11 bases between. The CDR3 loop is CASSYGTASTDTQYF. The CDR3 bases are TGTGCCAGCAGCTACGGGACGGCGAGCACAGATACGCAGTATTTT.

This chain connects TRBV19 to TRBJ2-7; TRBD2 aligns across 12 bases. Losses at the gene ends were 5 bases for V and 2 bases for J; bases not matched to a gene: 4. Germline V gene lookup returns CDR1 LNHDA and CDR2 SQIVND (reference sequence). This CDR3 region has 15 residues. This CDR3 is CASSSLAGGPYEQYF. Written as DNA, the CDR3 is TGTGCCAGTAGTTCACTAGCGGGAGGACCCTACGAGCAGTACTTC.

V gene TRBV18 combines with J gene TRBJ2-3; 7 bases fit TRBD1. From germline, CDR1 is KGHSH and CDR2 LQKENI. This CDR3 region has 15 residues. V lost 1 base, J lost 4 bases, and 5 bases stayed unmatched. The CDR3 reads CASSPQGARADTQYF. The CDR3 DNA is TGTGCCAGCTCACCACAGGGGGCGCGGGCAGATACGCAGTATTTT.

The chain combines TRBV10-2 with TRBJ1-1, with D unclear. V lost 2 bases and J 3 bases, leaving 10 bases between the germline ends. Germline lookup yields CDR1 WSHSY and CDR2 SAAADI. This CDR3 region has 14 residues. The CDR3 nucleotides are TGCGCCAGCAGTGAGGTTCAGTGGGACACTGAAGCTTTCTTT. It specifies CASSEVQWDTEAFF.

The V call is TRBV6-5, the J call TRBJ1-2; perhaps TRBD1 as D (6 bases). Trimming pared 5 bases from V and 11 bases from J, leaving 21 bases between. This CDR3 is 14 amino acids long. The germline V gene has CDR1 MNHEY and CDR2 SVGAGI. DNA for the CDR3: TGTGCCAGCAGTCAATCCGCTGGACCCCAGGGGTACACCTTC. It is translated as CASSQSAGPQGYTF.

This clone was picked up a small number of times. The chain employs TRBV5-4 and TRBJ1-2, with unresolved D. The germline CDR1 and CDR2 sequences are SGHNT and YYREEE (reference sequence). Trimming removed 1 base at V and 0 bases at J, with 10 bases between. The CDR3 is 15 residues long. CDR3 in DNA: TGTGCCAGCAGCTTGCCCGGCGGAGCTAACTATGGCTACACCTTC. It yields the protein CASSLPGGANYGYTF.

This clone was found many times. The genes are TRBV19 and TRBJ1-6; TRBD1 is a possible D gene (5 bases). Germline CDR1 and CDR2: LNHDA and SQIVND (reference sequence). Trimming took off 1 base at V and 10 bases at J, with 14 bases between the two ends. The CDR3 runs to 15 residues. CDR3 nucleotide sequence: TGTGCCAGTAGTATAGGAAAGCAGGGCGGATCACCCCTCCACTTT. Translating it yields CASSIGKQGGSPLHF.

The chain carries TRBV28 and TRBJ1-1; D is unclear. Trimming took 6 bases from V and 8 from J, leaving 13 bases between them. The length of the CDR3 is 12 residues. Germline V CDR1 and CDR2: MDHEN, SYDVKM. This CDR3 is CASRTPGVEAFF. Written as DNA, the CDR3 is TGTGCCAGCAGGACCCCCGGTGTGGAAGCTTTCTTT.

The CDR3 is CASRSQPGQLSDTQYF. The DNA for the CDR3 is TGTGCCAGCAGGTCACAACCGGGACAGTTATCGGATACGCAGTATTTT. The chain is built from TRBV28 and TRBJ2-3; 7 bases map to TRBD1. The junction had 15 bases not matched to a gene; V was cut back by 6 bases and J by 6 bases. CDR1 and CDR2 from the germline V gene are MDHEN and SYDVKM. The CDR3 consists of 16 residues.